Presented here are 10 T cell receptor beta chains from one specimen sequenced in a study of T cells in Graves' hyperthyroidism and ophthalmopathy. Amplification targeted TCR beta CDR3 regions from RNA transcripts. During a first-round RT-PCR of the TCR CDR3, the HTBI primer set was used. TCRdb ran MiXCR on the multiplex PCR reads and lists one entry per CDR3 protein. The sample yields nearly 600,000 distinct CDR3 sequences, more than 13% seen once. Sequencing used blood. The receptors shown here come from a woman aged 18-29 years with Graves' ophthalmopathy.

Comments on this clonotype: Possible read error: a much larger clone is one base away. The chain employs TRBV11-2 and TRBJ2-1, with D tentatively TRBD1 (6 bases). The germline CDR1 and CDR2 sequences are SGHAT and FQNNGV. The length of the CDR3 is 13 residues. With 5 bases removed from V and 7 bases from J, the gap between germline ends came to 12 bases. The CDR3 protein is CASSPTRGNEQFF. The CDR3 DNA sequence: TGTGCCAGCAGCCCGACGAGGGGGAATGAGCAGTTCTTC.

This clonotype showed up just a few times. The chain couples TRBV4-1 to TRBJ2-7, with 7 bases identical to TRBD1. There are 15 residues in the CDR3. Looked up from germline, CDR1 is MGHRA and CDR2 is YSYEKL. The V segment lost 0 bases and the J segment 5 bases; nucleotides outside the gene matches: 7. The CDR3 protein is CASSQEDSQGNEQYF. The DNA for the CDR3 is TGCGCCAGCAGCCAAGAAGACTCACAGGGGAACGAGCAGTACTTC.

The chain couples TRBV12-3 or TRBV12-4 to TRBJ2-2; D call uncertain. The CDR3 is 15 residues long. Trimming removed 6 bases at V and 3 bases at J, with 14 bases between. The CDR3, as DNA: TGTGCCAGCAGCGTAGTTGGGCAGTACACCGGGGAGCTGTTTTTT. It yields the protein CASSVVGQYTGELFF.

This clonotype showed up just a few times. CDR3 in DNA: TGTGCCAGCAGCTTGGGGGGGGCTAATCAGCCCCAGCATTTT. Translation gives CASSLGGANQPQHF. The V gene is TRBV5-6, the J gene TRBJ1-5; TRBD1 is a possible D gene (6 bases). CDR1 and CDR2 (germline): SGHDT, YYEEEE. Trimming took off 0 bases at V and 4 bases at J, with 8 bases between the two ends. The CDR3 spans 14 residues.

The gene calls are TRBV7-3 and TRBJ2-5; 13 bases fit TRBD2. Per the germline V gene, CDR1 is SGHTA and CDR2 is FQGTGA. The CDR3 runs to 17 residues. The junction had 9 bases not matched to a gene; V was cut back by 5 bases and J by 3 bases. The CDR3 sequence is CASSPGLAGSWKETQYF. CDR3 bases: TGTGCCAGCAGCCCGGGACTAGCGGGATCGTGGAAAGAGACCCAGTACTTC.

The chain links TRBV6-6 to TRBJ1-3, with TRBD1 identical over 7 bases. This CDR3 has 15 residues. Losses at the gene ends were 2 bases for V and 3 bases for J; bases not matched to a gene: 4. Germline CDR1 is MNHNY and CDR2 is SVGAGI (reference sequence). The CDR3 protein is CASSYTGAGGNTIYF. In DNA, the CDR3 is TGTGCCAGCAGTTACACAGGGGCTGGTGGAAACACCATATATTTT.

This clonotype was observed at least ten times. The V and J genes are TRBV13 and TRBJ2-5; a weak D match, TRBD1 (6 bases). Trimming shortened V by 5 bases and J by 1 base, and 11 bases separated the two germline ends. Germline V gives CDR1 PRHDT, CDR2 FYEKMQ (reference sequence). The CDR3 is made up of 14 amino acids. CDR3: CASSPGQLQETQYF. The CDR3 coding sequence is TGTGCCAGCAGCCCCGGACAGCTCCAAGAGACCCAGTACTTC.

V and J are TRBV18 and TRBJ2-3; 7 nucleotides align to TRBD2. CDR1 and CDR2 from the germline V gene are KGHSH and LQKENI. Trimming took 4 bases from V and 2 from J; bases not matched to a gene: 6. The CDR3 is 15 amino acids. The CDR3 region has the DNA TGTGCCAGCTCACTCGGGACTACCTACACAGATACGCAGTATTTT. Protein sequence: CASSLGTTYTDTQYF.

This clonotype has only one observation. Being one base from a much bigger clone, this may be a read error. V usage is TRBV3-1 and J usage is TRBJ1-5, with 9 bases identical to TRBD1. The CDR3 contains 18 residues. The germline V gene has CDR1 LGHDT and CDR2 YNNKEL (reference sequence). CDR3 in DNA: TGTGCCAGCAGCCCCCCGGGACGGACAGGGGATAGCGATCAGCCCCAGCATTTT. It specifies CASSPPGRTGDSDQPQHF. Supplemented by reference TRBV3-1 and TRBJ1-5, the full variable domain reads DTAVSQTPKYLVTQMGNDKSIKCEQNLGHDTMYWYKQDSKKFLKIMFSYNNKELIINETVPNRFSPKSPDKAHLNLHINSLELGDSAVYFCASSPPGRTGDSDQPQHFGDGTRLSIL.

The genes are TRBV18 and TRBJ2-1; 9 nucleotides line up with TRBD1. The CDR3 spans 18 residues. Trimming at V came to 2 bases and at J to 3 bases, leaving 11 bases not matched to a gene. Germline V gene sequence: CDR1 KGHSH, CDR2 LQKENI. The CDR3 here is CASSPGEDRGFSYNEQFF. CDR3 nucleotides: TGTGCCAGCTCACCAGGAGAGGACAGGGGATTCAGCTACAATGAGCAGTTCTTC.